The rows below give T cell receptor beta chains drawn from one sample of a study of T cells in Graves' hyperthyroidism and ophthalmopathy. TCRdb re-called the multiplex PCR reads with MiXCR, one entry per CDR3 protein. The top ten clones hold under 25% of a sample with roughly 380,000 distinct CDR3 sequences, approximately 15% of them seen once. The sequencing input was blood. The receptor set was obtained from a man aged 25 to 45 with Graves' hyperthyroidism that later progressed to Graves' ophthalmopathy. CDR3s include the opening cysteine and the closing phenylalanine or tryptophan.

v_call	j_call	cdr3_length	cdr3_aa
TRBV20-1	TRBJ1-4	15	CSARDLGVTNEKLFF
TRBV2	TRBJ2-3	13	CASTDWGANTQYF
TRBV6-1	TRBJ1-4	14	CASSEASENEKLFF
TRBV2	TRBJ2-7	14	CASSGGGLADEQYF
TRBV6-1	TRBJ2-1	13	CASSDGGANEQFF
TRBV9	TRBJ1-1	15	CASSARPGQGTEAFF
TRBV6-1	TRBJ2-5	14	CASSAGTSGATQYF
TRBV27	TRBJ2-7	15	CASSPDRGLGYEQYF
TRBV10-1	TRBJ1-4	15	CASSESVGMNEKLFF
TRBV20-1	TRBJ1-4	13	CSARSPTNEKLFF
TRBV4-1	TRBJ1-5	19	CASSQAALPRQGRNQPQHF
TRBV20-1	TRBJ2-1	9	CSAGLGSLF
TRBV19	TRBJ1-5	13	CASMWGNNQPQHF
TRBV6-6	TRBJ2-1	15	CASSYSSGGALEQFF
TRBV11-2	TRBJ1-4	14	CASTNLEGYEKLFF
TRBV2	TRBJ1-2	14	CASRVDRRSYGYTF
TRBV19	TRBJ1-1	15	CASSMRVRLNTEAFF
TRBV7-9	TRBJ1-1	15	CASSPRGGGNTEAFF
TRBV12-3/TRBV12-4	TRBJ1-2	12	CASSRAWGGYTF
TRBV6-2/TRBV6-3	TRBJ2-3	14	CASTGTSITDTQYF
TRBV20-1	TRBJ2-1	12	CSALVGFNEQFF
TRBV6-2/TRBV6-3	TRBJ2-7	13	CASTNDALYEQYF
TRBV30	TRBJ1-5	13	CAWSVLKSQPQHF
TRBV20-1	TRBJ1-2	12	CSATGGTYGYTF
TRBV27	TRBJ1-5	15	CASSPGLLSNQPQHF
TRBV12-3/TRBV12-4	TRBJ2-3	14	CASSGTSESDTQYF
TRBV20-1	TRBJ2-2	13	CSARWEGAGELFF
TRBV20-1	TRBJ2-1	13	CSARFDTDNEQFF
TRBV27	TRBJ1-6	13	CASSLSLGSPLHF
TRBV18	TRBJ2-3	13	CASSNDRADTQYF
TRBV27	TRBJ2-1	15	CASSTSGRPYNEQFF
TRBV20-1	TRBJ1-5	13	CSASRQRHQPQHF
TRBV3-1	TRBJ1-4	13	CASSQDIGGKLFF
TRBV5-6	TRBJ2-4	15	CASSLSPLAKNIQYF
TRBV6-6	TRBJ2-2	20	CASSYPKAGAGVMNTGELFF
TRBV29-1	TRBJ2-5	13	CSVVGQGIETQYF
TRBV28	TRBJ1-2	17	CASSQTRGQGTMRGYTF
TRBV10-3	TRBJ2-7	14	CAISGKDTSYEQYF
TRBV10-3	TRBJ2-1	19	CAISEIWLAGGISYNEQFF
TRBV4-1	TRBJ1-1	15	CASSQGTGTYTEAFF
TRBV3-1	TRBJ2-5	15	CASSQDQAIEETQYF
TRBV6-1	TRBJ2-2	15	CASSWYRGDTGELFF
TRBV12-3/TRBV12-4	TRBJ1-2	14	CASSLRTGVDGYTF
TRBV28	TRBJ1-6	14	CASSADTTLWALHF
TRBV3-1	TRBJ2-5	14	CASSPGGARETQYF
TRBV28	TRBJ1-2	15	CASSRDSLLNYGYTF
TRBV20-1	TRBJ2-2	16	CSARGGPGQSTGELFF
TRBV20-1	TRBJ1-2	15	CSATPEARANYGYTF
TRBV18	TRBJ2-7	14	CASSSDRARYEQYF
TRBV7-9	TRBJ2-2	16	CASSDPGGPNTGELFF
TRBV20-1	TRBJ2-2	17	CSARARLSGGATGELFF
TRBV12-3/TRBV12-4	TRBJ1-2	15	CASSLATGTPLGYTF
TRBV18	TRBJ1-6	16	CASSPGTGDSNSPLHF
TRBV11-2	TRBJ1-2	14	CASSPTTYYSGYTF
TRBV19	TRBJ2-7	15	CASSIGGDPDLKQYF
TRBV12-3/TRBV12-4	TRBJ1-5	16	CASSKPRDASNQPQHF
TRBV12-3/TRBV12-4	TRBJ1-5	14	CASSSQGANQPQHF
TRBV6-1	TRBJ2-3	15	CASTKLGRRTDTQYF
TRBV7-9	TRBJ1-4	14	CASSSSRGNEKLFF
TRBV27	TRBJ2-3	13	CASRGGVWDTQYF